Presented here are 26 T cell receptor beta chains from one specimen sequenced in a study of CXCR3-negative and CXCR3-positive naive CD8 T cells (dated by TCRdb to between 2017 and 2020). Sequenced on a NextSeq 550. The Human TCR Profiling Kit (MiLaboratory) was used to prepare UMI-labeled 5' RACE TRB cDNA libraries. Once TCRdb had reprocessed the reads, it stored one entry per CDR3 protein sequence and supplied no DNA. The sample's clone listing holds around 140,000 distinct CDR3 sequences. Jointly, the top ten make up approximately 0.3% of the sample. The specimen sequenced was naive CXCR3- CD8+ T cells from blood. Read against the paper, the sample's cell subset or site label means: CD45RO-CCR7+CD27+CD95- naive CD8+ T cells lacking CXCR3 (TNR3-). All receptors derive from a human donor in good health. Some clones in this sample may be carry-over from other donors' samples.

This chain joins TRBV7-9 and TRBJ1-2; TCRdb's D gene call, TRBD1, goes unchecked for lack of DNA. Germline V gene sequence: CDR1 SEHNR, CDR2 FQNEAQ (reference sequence). This CDR3 region has 14 residues. The CDR3: CASSFSTDGERHTF.

V gene TRBV30 combines with J gene TRBJ1-2. The V gene's germline CDR1 is GTSNPN and CDR2 SVGIG (reference sequence). The CDR3 contains 12 residues. Here the CDR3 reads CAYNGGMGGYTF.

The chain combines TRBV6-2 or TRBV6-3 with TRBJ2-7; TCRdb reports TRBD1, a call that lacks DNA to check it against. Germline V gene lookup returns CDR1 MNHEY and CDR2 SVGEGT. The CDR3 has 14 amino acids. CDR3 sequence: CASSWERQPPEQYF.

The chain combines TRBV7-9 with TRBJ2-1. Germline CDR1 reads SEHNR; CDR2 reads FQNEAQ (reference sequence). The CDR3 length is 11 residues. CDR3 sequence reads: CASSFIYEQFF.

The J gene is TRBJ2-7, the V gene TRBV19; TCRdb reports TRBD2, a call that lacks DNA to check it against. CDR3 length: 12 residues. Germline values: CDR1 LNHDA, CDR2 SQIVND (reference sequence). CDR3 protein: CASTAGPGEQYF. Full variable domain (outside the CDR3, taken from reference TRBV19 and TRBJ2-7): DGGITQSPKYLFRKEGQNVTLSCEQNLNHDAMYWYRQDPGQGLRLIYYSQIVNDFQKGDIAEGYSVSREKKESFPLTVTSAQKNPTAFYLCASTAGPGEQYFGPGTRLTVT.

The rearrangement joins TRBV7-3 to TRBJ2-3; TCRdb names TRBD2, which stays unverified in the absence of DNA. The CDR3 sequence is 15 residues long. Germline CDR1 SGHTA, CDR2 FQGTGA. The CDR3 loop is CASSLSSGLKDTQYF. The full variable domain, in which reference TRBV7-3 and TRBJ2-3 provide the parts outside the CDR3, is GAGVSQTPSNKVTEKGKYVELRCDPISGHTALYWYRQSLGQGPEFLIYFQGTGAADDSGLPNDRFFAVRPEGSVSTLKIQRTERGDSAVYLCASSLSSGLKDTQYFGPGTRLTVL.

The chain recombines TRBV13 with TRBJ2-5; the TCRdb D gene call, TRBD2, has no DNA to confirm it. This CDR3 has 15 amino acids. Germline CDR1 PRHDT, CDR2 FYEKMQ (reference sequence). CDR3 region: CASSPLTSGEETQYF.

V and J are TRBV5-1 and TRBJ2-7; TCRdb's D call, TRBD1, is unchecked because there is no DNA. This CDR3 is 15 amino acids long. Germline values: CDR1 SGHRS, CDR2 YFSETQ. CDR3 loop: CASSLIQGPFYEQYF.

The chain recombines TRBV15 with TRBJ2-5; TCRdb indicates TRBD2, and absent DNA this call remains unverified. This CDR3 is 15 amino acids long. The germline V gene has CDR1 LNHNV and CDR2 YYDKDF (reference sequence). The CDR3 here is CATKGSGLLLKTQYF.

The chain couples TRBV6-5 to TRBJ2-1; TCRdb gives TRBD2 as the D gene, but with no DNA this cannot be confirmed. The CDR3 is 16 residues long. Germline-derived CDR1 and CDR2 are MNHEY and SVGAGI. The CDR3 sequence: CASSQFSGLLGGEQFF.

V usage is TRBV7-6 and J usage is TRBJ1-1; TCRdb's assignment of TRBD1 cannot be checked, as there is no DNA. Germline CDR1 and CDR2: SGHVS and FNYEAQ. The CDR3 sequence is 14 residues long. The chain's CDR3 is CASSSGQMNTEAFF.

This chain connects TRBV6-2 or TRBV6-3 to TRBJ2-5; no DNA is available, so the TRBD1 call from TCRdb remains unchecked. Germline V CDR1 and CDR2: MNHEY, SVGEGT. The CDR3 consists of 12 residues. The chain's CDR3 is CASSQGKETQYF.

The genes are TRBV4-2 and TRBJ2-3; the TRBD2 assignment by TCRdb is unverifiable without DNA. The CDR3 is 15 residues long. Germline assignment: CDR1 LGHNA and CDR2 YNFKEQ. This CDR3 reads CASSQVGLAVDTQYF.

The chain employs TRBV12-3 or TRBV12-4 and TRBJ2-3. The CDR3 has 13 residues. This CDR3 reads CASSFWPTDTQYF.

The chain combines TRBV7-9 with TRBJ2-5; TCRdb calls TRBD1, which cannot be checked without DNA. The germline gives CDR1 SEHNR, CDR2 FQNEAQ (reference sequence). There are 14 residues in the CDR3. CDR3 amino acids: CASSQEGALETQYF. Combining the CDR3 with reference TRBV7-9 and TRBJ2-5 gives the whole variable domain DTGVSQNPRHKITKRGQNVTFRCDPISEHNRLYWYRQTLGQGPEFLTYFQNEAQLEKSRLLSDRFSAERPKGSFSTLEIQRTEQGDSAMYLCASSQEGALETQYFGPGTRLLVL.

The chain carries TRBV19 and TRBJ2-3; no DNA is available, so the TRBD2 call from TCRdb remains unchecked. This CDR3 spans 14 amino acids. CDR1 and CDR2 (germline): LNHDA, SQIVND (reference sequence). The CDR3 is CASGAGSSTDTQYF.

The V gene is TRBV7-6, the J gene TRBJ1-6. The length of the CDR3 is 16 residues. CDR1 and CDR2 (germline): SGHVS, FNYEAQ. The CDR3 protein is CASSLYKDGYNSPLHF.

The J gene is TRBJ2-1, the V gene TRBV7-9; TCRdb gives TRBD1 as the D gene, but with no DNA this cannot be confirmed. The CDR3 consists of 14 residues. Germline loops: CDR1 SEHNR, CDR2 FQNEAQ (reference sequence). The CDR3: CASSFVLKGDEQFF.

This sequence joins TRBV28 and TRBJ2-7; absent DNA, TCRdb's TRBD1 call cannot be checked. Germline V gene lookup returns CDR1 MDHEN and CDR2 SYDVKM. CDR3 length: 14 amino acids. The CDR3 here is CASSFRGRLYEQYF.

The chain links TRBV7-2 to TRBJ2-5; the D call of TRBD2 rests on TCRdb alone, since no DNA is present to check it. Looked up from germline, CDR1 is SGHTA and CDR2 is FQGNSA. The CDR3 length is 23 residues. This CDR3 is CASSLPNSLSSGGAARDQETQYF.

The chain has TRBV12-3 or TRBV12-4 and TRBJ2-1; TCRdb's D gene call, TRBD1, goes unchecked for lack of DNA. The CDR3 is 18 amino acids. The CDR3 protein is CASSFQRLLRVPNNEQFF.

The chain joins TRBV20-1 to TRBJ1-3; lacking DNA, the TRBD1 call made by TCRdb goes unchecked. The CDR3 length is 15 residues. Germline CDR1 and CDR2: DFQATT and SNEGSKA (reference sequence). Here the CDR3 reads CSVPGPSSSGNTIYF.

The chain recombines TRBV29-1 with TRBJ2-3. Germline CDR1 SQVTM, CDR2 ANQGSEA. CDR3 length: 14 amino acids. CDR3 loop: CSVEDYGGIDTQYF.

CDR3 loop: CASSVRNGGETQYF. The chain is built from TRBV2 and TRBJ2-5; with no DNA, the TCRdb D assignment of TRBD1 cannot be verified. This CDR3 contains 14 residues. Germline values: CDR1 SNHLY, CDR2 FYNNEI.

The chain joins TRBV19 to TRBJ2-1. Germline CDR1 is LNHDA and CDR2 is SQIVND (reference sequence). This CDR3 region has 11 residues. This chain's CDR3 is CASSIGPTQFF. Full variable domain (remainder filled in from reference TRBV19 and TRBJ2-1): DGGITQSPKYLFRKEGQNVTLSCEQNLNHDAMYWYRQDPGQGLRLIYYSQIVNDFQKGDIAEGYSVSREKKESFPLTVTSAQKNPTAFYLCASSIGPTQFFGPGTRLTVL.

The chain recombines TRBV14 with TRBJ2-5. Germline CDR1 SGHDN, CDR2 FVKESK. This CDR3 contains 14 residues. CDR3 protein: CASSQDNTQETQYF.